This T cell receptor beta chain was profiled in a study of T cells in Graves' hyperthyroidism and ophthalmopathy. RNA transcripts provided the source from which TCR beta CDR3 regions were amplified. The study used the HTBI primer set for a first-round RT-PCR of the TCR CDR3. Using its own MiXCR run on the multiplex PCR reads, TCRdb lists one record per CDR3 protein. Of hundreds of thousands of distinct CDR3 sequences listed, 45% are singletons. Study-level findings and limits: The authors' 13 V-J model separated ophthalmopathy from stable hyperthyroidism. Blood samples included most of the expanded thyroid clonotypes exceeding 0.001.

This clonotype came up once. Its cognate antigen is unknown. Uncontrolled infection, other autoimmune disease, pregnancy or lactation led to exclusion. Every diagnosis used clinical symptoms, serum thyroxine and TRAb, thyroid ultrasound and orbital computed tomography. The TCR originated in an adult man with Graves' disease, either hyperthyroidism or ophthalmopathy (not recorded which). The material sequenced was peripheral blood or thyroid tissue (not recorded which).

This CDR3 is CASSGRGGATETQYF. DNA for the CDR3: TGTGCCAGCAGTGGGCGAGGGGGGGCCACGGAGACCCAGTACTTC. The rearrangement joins TRBV2 to TRBJ2-5; a possible D gene is TRBD2 (7 bases). CDR3 length: 15 residues. V dropped 4 bases and J dropped 5 bases, with 17 bases sitting between them. Germline V lookup: CDR1 SNHLY, CDR2 FYNNEI. Full variable domain (remainder filled in from reference TRBV2 and TRBJ2-5): EPEVTQTPSHQVTQMGQEVILRCVPISNHLYFYWYRQILGQKVEFLVSFYNNEISEKSEIFDDQFSVERPDGSNFTLKIRSTKLEDSAMYFCASSGRGGATETQYFGPGTRLLVL.